Listed here is a single T cell receptor (beta chain). Its antigen remains unidentified. The conserved phenylalanine or tryptophan normally closing the CDR3 is absent here, so this likely arose from a read error. The limits of the CDR3 on the DNA are not certain, so only TCRdb's listed CDR3 is given. The immunoSEQ Assay, a bias-controlled multiplex PCR, was used to amplify TCRbeta CDR3 regions from genomic DNA. As for how the authors treated the data: Nucleated cell counts per sample were estimated from amplification of reference gene primers within the assay. Sequence reads were collapsed and filtered to measure the absolute abundance of every unique TCRbeta CDR3 rearrangement. For each sample, productive Simpson clonality was calculated by taking the square root of Simpson's diversity index across productive rearrangements. Drawn from immuneACCESS, this table holds only the in-frame rearrangements with V and J called that TCRdb kept. Clones are partly lost; checked studies trace under half to an unresolved V gene and leave the rest unexplained. From that table come the V and J calls and clone size; the DNA was used to work out D and trimming. In all, the sample holds about 180,000 clones, and around four fifths of those were seen once. The ten most abundant clones make up about 6.5% of the sample.

This entry is derived from a study of blood T cell repertoires in COVID-19 (dated by TCRdb to the early 2020s). Background for the entire study: Samples from collaborators originated in the United States, Italy and Spain and spanned both the acute and convalescent phases of COVID-19. The material from the prospective study consisted of cDNA or gDNA derived from T cells, B-cell-depleted T cells, or PBMCs. Deeply sampled blood TCRbeta repertoires from subjects exposed to, actively infected with, or recovered from COVID-19 were included in the dataset. A freely available public database, intended as a resource for researchers studying the immune response to SARS-CoV-2, is where the repertoires were released. Samples came from the ongoing ImmuneRACE study (first 160 participants) plus 1,254 subjects from 6 global collaborators. Nearly every sample came with metadata listing a de-identified subject ID, COVID-19 status, age in years and sex. Where available, HLA class I and class II types were taken from metadata supplied by the sample provider and were not determined by assay-based typing.

Broader findings and caveats from the paper: Clinical and demographic metadata were provided uncurated, with the amount varying by source and participant.

CDR1 and CDR2, per the germline V gene (reference sequence), are WNHNN and SYGVQD. Including both end residues, the CDR3 is 13 amino acids long. Each collaborating institution followed its own protocols to collect whole blood in K2EDTA tubes. For TCRbeta analysis, collaborators shipped samples as frozen whole blood, isolated PBMCs, or DNA extracted from either of those sample types. The rearrangement combines TRBV10-1 with TRBJ1-1; the listed D gene, TRBD1, was not tested against the DNA. The TCR was taken from a man between 65 and 85 years old with active or convalescent COVID-19. Material: peripheral blood. This receptor has the CDR3 CASSESFGAGLTY.